One sample yielded the 12 T cell receptor beta chains listed below, sequenced in a study of blood T cell repertoires in COVID-19. Method: immunoSEQ multiplex PCR; TCRdb's copy keeps in-frame clones and lacks some. The sample lists fewer than 70,000 clones; 85% were seen once. The sequencing input was peripheral blood. The receptors originated from a man older than 75 with acute or convalescent COVID-19.

J is TRBJ1-5 and V is TRBV2; TRBD1 matches at 7 bases. The trim removed 6 bases at V and 0 bases at J, leaving 2 bases unmatched. The germline V gene encodes CDR1 SNHLY and CDR2 FYNNEI. The CDR3 is 14 amino acids. In nucleotides, the CDR3 is TGTGCCAGCAGCAGGGACAGTAGCAATCAGCCCCAGCATTTT. The encoded protein is CASSRDSSNQPQHF.

The V and J genes are TRBV11-2 and TRBJ1-6; 8 bases agree with TRBD1. The germline CDR1 and CDR2 sequences are SGHAT and FQNNGV. The trim removed 2 bases at V and 8 bases at J, leaving 8 bases unmatched. This CDR3 is built from 16 residues. The CDR3 region has the DNA TGTGCCAGCAGCTTACGGCCGGGACAGGCACATTCACCCCTCCACTTT. Translating it yields CASSLRPGQAHSPLHF.

This chain connects TRBV11-3 to TRBJ2-3; D may be TRBD1 (5 bases). CDR1 is SGHNT and CDR2 is YENEEA in the germline V gene. There are 14 residues in the CDR3. Deletions cut 2 bases from V and 4 bases from J, with 10 bases between. DNA for the CDR3: TGTGCCAGCAGCTTAAGGGGAATTTCAGATACGCAGTATTTT. This encodes CASSLRGISDTQYF.

V gene TRBV19 combines with J gene TRBJ1-3; no reliable D call. V lost 0 bases, J lost 0 bases, and 6 bases lay in between. CDR1 and CDR2 (germline): LNHDA, SQIVND (reference sequence). This CDR3 has 15 amino acids. The CDR3 is CASSIDPGSGNTIYF. In DNA form, the CDR3 reads TGTGCCAGTAGTATAGACCCGGGCTCTGGAAACACCATATATTTT.

This clone was detected only once. This chain connects TRBV2 to TRBJ1-1, with 7 bases aligning to TRBD1. This CDR3 comprises 15 residues. The J segment lost 2 bases and the V segment lost 8 bases, leaving 11 bases of the junction unmatched. Looked up from germline, CDR1 is SNHLY and CDR2 is FYNNEI. DNA for the CDR3: TGTGCCAGCGCCCCCGACAGGGTACCAAACACTGAAGCTTTCTTT. Translating gives CASAPDRVPNTEAFF. Filled out from reference TRBV2 and TRBJ1-1, the complete variable domain reads EPEVTQTPSHQVTQMGQEVILRCVPISNHLYFYWYRQILGQKVEFLVSFYNNEISEKSEIFDDQFSVERPDGSNFTLKIRSTKLEDSAMYFCASAPDRVPNTEAFFGQGTRLTVV.

The J gene is TRBJ2-1, the V gene TRBV14; 8 bases are a match to TRBD2. The CDR3 consists of 15 residues. Trimming at V came to 1 base and at J to 2 bases, leaving 1 base not matched to a gene. Per the germline V gene, CDR1 is SGHDN and CDR2 is FVKESK. CDR3 DNA: TGTGCCAGCAGCCAAGGGACTAGCCCCTACAATGAGCAGTTCTTC. This codes for CASSQGTSPYNEQFF. Looking up the rest from reference TRBV14 and TRBJ2-1 gives the full variable domain: EAGVTQFPSHSVIEKGQTVTLRCDPISGHDNLYWYRRVMGKEIKFLLHFVKESKQDESGMPNNRFLAERTGGTYSTLKVQPAELEDSGVYFCASSQGTSPYNEQFFGPGTRLTVL.

In this sample, this clone turned up a few times. The chain has TRBV15 and TRBJ1-2; 7 nucleotides match TRBD1. Germline CDR1 LNHNV, CDR2 YYDKDF (reference sequence). The CDR3 sequence is 15 residues long. V lost 0 bases and J lost 8; bases outside the gene matches: 9. The CDR3 DNA is TGTGCCACCAGCAGAGACGGACAGGCTATATACGGCTACACCTTC. Its protein product is CATSRDGQAIYGYTF.

This clone appeared a single time. CDR3 residues: CASSQSGRGNYGYTF. The DNA for the CDR3 is TGCGCCAGCAGCCAATCCGGGAGGGGCAACTATGGCTACACCTTC. The chain recombines TRBV5-1 with TRBJ1-2; TRBD1 might be the D (5 bases). This CDR3 has 15 amino acids. Germline loops: CDR1 SGHRS, CDR2 YFSETQ. V was trimmed by 4 bases and J by 2 bases, leaving 15 bases between them.

This rearrangement joins TRBV7-2 to TRBJ2-7; tentative D call: TRBD2 (5 bases). The length of the CDR3 is 14 residues. CDR1 SGHTA and CDR2 FQGNSA come from the germline V gene. Trimming left V 2 bases short and J 3 bases short, with 11 bases between. In DNA, the CDR3 is TGTGCCAGCAGCTTATCGGGGTACTACTACGAGCAGTACTTC. Its translation is CASSLSGYYYEQYF.

V and J are TRBV3-1 (or the pseudogene TRBV3-2) and TRBJ2-3, with 16 positions matching TRBD2. J was trimmed by 6 bases and V by 3 bases; bases with no gene match: 15. CDR3 length: 20 amino acids. CDR1 LGHDT and CDR2 YNNKEL come from the germline V gene (reference sequence). The CDR3 DNA sequence: TGTGCCAGCAGCCAGTTCAGCTCCGGGACTAGCGGGAGGGCCTGGGATACGCAGTATTTT. Its translation is CASSQFSSGTSGRAWDTQYF.

CDR3 loop: CASSFYQSYEQYF. The CDR3 DNA is TGTGCCAGCAGCTTTTACCAGTCCTACGAGCAGTACTTC. The rearrangement joins TRBV5-6 to TRBJ2-7; no reliable D call. V was pared by 2 bases and J by 1 base, with 7 bases between. Looked up from germline, CDR1 is SGHDT and CDR2 is YYEEEE. There are 13 residues in the CDR3.

The gene calls are TRBV11-2 and TRBJ2-3, with 8 bases lining up with TRBD2. Per the germline V gene, CDR1 is SGHAT and CDR2 is FQNNGV. CDR3 size: 17 residues. Trimming cost V 1 base and J 0 bases; bases outside gene matches: 6. CDR3 nucleotide sequence: TGTGCCAGCAGCTTAGTTTTGTGGACTAGCAGCACAGATACGCAGTATTTT. Amino acids: CASSLVLWTSSTDTQYF.